The clone carrying this T cell receptor (beta chain) was found once. Looked up from germline, CDR1 is SGHNT and CDR2 is YENEEA. V shed 5 bases, J shed 2 bases, and the junction held 5 bases outside the gene matches. This CDR3 contains 15 residues. This sample was included in a study of shared clonotypes between healthy human individuals. Every subset's genomic DNA went evenly onto several immunoSEQ plates. Per the study methods: Filtering of immunoSEQ junctional sequences could not match full-length read filtering. Only in-frame clones appear in the TCRdb table, and some are missing; sequencing was by immunoSEQ multiplex PCR. The D gene and trimming were derived from the DNA, and the V and J assignments and clone size from that table. The sample has hundreds of thousands of clones, roughly four fifths seen once.

The clonotype comes from a woman in her forties in good health. Some clones in this sample may be carry-over from other donors' samples. The sequenced sample was PBMCs. This chain links TRBV11-3 with TRBJ2-7; 11 bases line up with TRBD2. CDR3 DNA sequence: TGTGCCAGCAGCACAGGGACTAGCGGAACCTACGAGCAGTACTTC. Translating gives CASSTGTSGTYEQYF.